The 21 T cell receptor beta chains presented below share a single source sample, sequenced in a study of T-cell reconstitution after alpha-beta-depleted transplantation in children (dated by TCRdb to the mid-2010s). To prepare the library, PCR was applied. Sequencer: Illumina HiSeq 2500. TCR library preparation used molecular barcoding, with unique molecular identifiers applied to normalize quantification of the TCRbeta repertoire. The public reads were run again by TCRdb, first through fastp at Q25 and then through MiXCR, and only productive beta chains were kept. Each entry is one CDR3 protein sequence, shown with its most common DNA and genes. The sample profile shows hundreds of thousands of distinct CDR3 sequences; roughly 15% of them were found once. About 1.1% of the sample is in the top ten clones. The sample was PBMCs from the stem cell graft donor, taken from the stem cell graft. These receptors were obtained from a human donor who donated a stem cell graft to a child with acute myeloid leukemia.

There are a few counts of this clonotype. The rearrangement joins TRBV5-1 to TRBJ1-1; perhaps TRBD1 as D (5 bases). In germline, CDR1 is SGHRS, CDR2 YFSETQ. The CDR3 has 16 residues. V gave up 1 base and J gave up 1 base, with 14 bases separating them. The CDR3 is CASSLTSGARNTEAFF. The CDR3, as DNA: TGCGCCAGCAGCTTGACGTCCGGGGCGCGGAACACTGAAGCTTTCTTT.

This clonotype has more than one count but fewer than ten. CDR3 nucleotide sequence: TGTGCCAGCAGCGTACCTAAGGTCGGGGGGGCAAACAATGAGCAGTTCTTC. It specifies CASSVPKVGGANNEQFF. This chain uses TRBV9 with TRBJ2-1; TRBD2 aligns across 8 bases. V lost 1 base to trimming and J lost 5 bases; unmatched junction nucleotides: 11. Germline CDR1 reads SGDLS; CDR2 reads YYNGEE. This CDR3 has 17 residues. The entire variable domain, with the rest obtained from reference TRBV9 and TRBJ2-1, is as follows: DSGVTQTPKHLITATGQRVTLRCSPRSGDLSVYWYQQSLDQGLQFLIQYYNGEERAKGNILERFSAQQFPDLHSELNLSSLELGDSALYFCASSVPKVGGANNEQFFGPGTRLTVL.

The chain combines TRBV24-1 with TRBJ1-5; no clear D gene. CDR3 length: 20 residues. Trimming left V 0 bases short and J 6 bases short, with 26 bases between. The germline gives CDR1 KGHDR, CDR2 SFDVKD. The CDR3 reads CATSDLIGLLWVGPAQPQHF. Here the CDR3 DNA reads TGTGCCACCAGTGATTTGATAGGGCTTCTTTGGGTAGGGCCGGCTCAGCCCCAGCATTTT.

The CDR3 loop reads CASSLAGAQNTEAFF. DNA for the CDR3: TGCGCCAGCAGCTTGGCAGGGGCCCAGAACACTGAAGCTTTCTTT. The rearrangement joins TRBV5-1 to TRBJ1-1, with D perhaps TRBD1 (6 bases). Germline-derived CDR1 and CDR2 are SGHRS and YFSETQ. This CDR3 spans 15 amino acids. V shed 0 bases and J shed 1 base, with 10 bases lying between them.

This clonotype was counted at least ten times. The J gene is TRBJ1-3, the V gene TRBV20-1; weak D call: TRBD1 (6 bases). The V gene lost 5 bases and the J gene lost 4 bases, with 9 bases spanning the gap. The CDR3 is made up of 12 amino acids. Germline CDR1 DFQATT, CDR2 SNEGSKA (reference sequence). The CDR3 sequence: CSAQGGGNTIYF. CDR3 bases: TGCAGTGCTCAAGGGGGGGGAAACACCATATATTTT.

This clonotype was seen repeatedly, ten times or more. CDR3 amino acids: CASSYSLEAFF. Here the CDR3 DNA reads TGTGCCAGCAGTTACTCCCTAGAAGCTTTCTTT. The rearrangement links TRBV6-6 to TRBJ1-1; D ambiguous. Deletions cut 0 bases from V and 8 bases from J, with 4 bases between. The CDR3 is 11 amino acids. Germline CDR1 and CDR2: MNHNY and SVGAGI (reference sequence).

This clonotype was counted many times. The CDR3 protein is CSARGTSGVTYEQYF. The CDR3 DNA reads TGCAGTGCTAGGGGGACTAGCGGGGTTACCTACGAGCAGTACTTC. The rearrangement uses TRBV20-1 and TRBJ2-7, with 13 bases matching TRBD2. V lost 3 bases and J lost 2; bases outside the gene matches: 4. This CDR3 contains 15 residues. Germline V lookup: CDR1 DFQATT, CDR2 SNEGSKA (reference sequence).

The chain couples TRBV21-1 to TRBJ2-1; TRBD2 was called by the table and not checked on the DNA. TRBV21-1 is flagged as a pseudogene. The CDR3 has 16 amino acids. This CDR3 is CASPLGGGSSYNEQFF. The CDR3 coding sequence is TGTGCCAGCCCCCTAGGCGGGGGAAGCTCCTACAATGAGCAGTTCTTC.

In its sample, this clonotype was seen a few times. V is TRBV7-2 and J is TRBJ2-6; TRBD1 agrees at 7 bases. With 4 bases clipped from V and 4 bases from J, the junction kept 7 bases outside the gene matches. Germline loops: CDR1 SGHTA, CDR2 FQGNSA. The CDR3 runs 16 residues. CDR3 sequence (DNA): TGTGCCAGCAGCTCCAAACAGGGGAGAGGGGCCAACGTCCTGACTTTC. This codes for CASSSKQGRGANVLTF.

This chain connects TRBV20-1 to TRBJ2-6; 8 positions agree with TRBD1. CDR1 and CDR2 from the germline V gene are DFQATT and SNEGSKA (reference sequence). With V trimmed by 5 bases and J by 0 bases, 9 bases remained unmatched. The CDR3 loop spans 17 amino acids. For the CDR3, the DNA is TGCAGTGCTTGGGGCCAGGGGGCGGGCTCTGGGGCCAACGTCCTGACTTTC. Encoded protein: CSAWGQGAGSGANVLTF.

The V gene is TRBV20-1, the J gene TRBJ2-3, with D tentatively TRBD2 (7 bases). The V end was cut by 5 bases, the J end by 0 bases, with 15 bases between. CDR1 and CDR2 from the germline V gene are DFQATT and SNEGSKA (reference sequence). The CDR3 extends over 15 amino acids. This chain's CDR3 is CSAQRGGPSTDTQYF. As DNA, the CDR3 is TGCAGTGCTCAAAGGGGGGGGCCGAGCACAGATACGCAGTATTTT.

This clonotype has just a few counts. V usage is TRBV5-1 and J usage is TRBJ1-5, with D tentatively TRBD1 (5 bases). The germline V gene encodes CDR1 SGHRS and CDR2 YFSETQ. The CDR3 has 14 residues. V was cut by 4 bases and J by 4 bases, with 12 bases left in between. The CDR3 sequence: CASSVDSQNQPQHF. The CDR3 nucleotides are TGCGCCAGCAGCGTCGACAGTCAGAATCAGCCCCAGCATTTT.

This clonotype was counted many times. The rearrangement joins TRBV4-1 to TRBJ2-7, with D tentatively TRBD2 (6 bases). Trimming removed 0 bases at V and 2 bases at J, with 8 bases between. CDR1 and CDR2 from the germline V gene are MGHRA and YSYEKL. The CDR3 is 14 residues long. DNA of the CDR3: TGCGCCAGCAGCCAAGATCCGGGGGCCTACGAGCAGTACTTC. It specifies CASSQDPGAYEQYF.

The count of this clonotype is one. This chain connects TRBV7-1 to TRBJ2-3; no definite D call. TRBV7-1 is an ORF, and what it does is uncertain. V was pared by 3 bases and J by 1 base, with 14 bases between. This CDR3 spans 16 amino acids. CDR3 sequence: CASSSSLVWRTDTQYF. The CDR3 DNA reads TGTGCCAGCAGCTCCAGTCTGGTCTGGCGCACAGATACGCAGTATTTT.

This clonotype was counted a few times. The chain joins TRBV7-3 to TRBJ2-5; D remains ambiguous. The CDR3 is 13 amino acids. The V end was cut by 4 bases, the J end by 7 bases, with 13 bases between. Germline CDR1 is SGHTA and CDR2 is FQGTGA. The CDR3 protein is CASSSGPLRTQYF. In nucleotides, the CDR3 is TGTGCCAGCAGCTCAGGCCCCCTTAGGACCCAGTACTTC.

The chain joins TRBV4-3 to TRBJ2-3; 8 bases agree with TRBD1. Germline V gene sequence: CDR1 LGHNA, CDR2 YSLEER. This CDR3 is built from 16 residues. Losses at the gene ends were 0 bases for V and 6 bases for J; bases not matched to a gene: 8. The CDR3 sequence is CASSQDWQGAGDTQYF. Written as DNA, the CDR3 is TGCGCCAGCAGCCAAGACTGGCAGGGGGCGGGGGATACGCAGTATTTT.

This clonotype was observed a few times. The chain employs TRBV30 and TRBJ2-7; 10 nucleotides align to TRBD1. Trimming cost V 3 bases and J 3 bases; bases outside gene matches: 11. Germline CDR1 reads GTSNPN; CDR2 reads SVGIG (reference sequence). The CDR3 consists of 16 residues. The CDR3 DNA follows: TGTGCCTGGAGCCTGACAGGGGGCTTTTCCTACTACGAGCAGTACTTC. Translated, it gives CAWSLTGGFSYYEQYF.

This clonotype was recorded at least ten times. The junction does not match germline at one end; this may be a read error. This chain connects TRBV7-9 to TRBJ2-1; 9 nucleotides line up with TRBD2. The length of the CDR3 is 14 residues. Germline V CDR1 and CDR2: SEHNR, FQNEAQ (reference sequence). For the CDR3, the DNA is TGTGCCAGCAGCCTAGCGGGGAGACCCCATGAGCAGTTCTTC. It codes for CASSLAGRPHEQFF.

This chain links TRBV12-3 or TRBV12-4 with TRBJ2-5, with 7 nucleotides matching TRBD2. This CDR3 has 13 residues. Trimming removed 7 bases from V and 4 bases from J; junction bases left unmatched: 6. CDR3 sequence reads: CASNPGGGETQYF. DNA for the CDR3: TGTGCCAGCAACCCTGGGGGGGGAGAGACCCAGTACTTC.

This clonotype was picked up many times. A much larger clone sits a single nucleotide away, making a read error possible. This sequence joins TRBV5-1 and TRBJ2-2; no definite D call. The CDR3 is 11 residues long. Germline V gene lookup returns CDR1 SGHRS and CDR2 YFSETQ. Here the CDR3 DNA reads TGCGCCAGCAGATTGGGCGGGGAGCTGTTTTTT. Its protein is CASRLGGELFF.

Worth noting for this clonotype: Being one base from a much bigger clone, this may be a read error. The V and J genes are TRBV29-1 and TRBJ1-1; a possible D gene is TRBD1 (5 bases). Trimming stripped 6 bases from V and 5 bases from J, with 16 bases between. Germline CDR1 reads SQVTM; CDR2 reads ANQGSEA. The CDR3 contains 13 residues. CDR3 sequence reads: CSVLKRGGTEAFF. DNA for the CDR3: TGCAGCGTCCTCAAACGGGGGGGGACTGAAGCTTTCTTT.